The table lists the clone carrying this TCR beta chain with a count of one. V lost 2 bases, J lost 1 base, and 3 bases stayed unmatched. Germline CDR1 is LGHDT and CDR2 is YNNKEL (reference sequence). The CDR3 is 15 amino acids. TCRdb's copy holds only in-frame clones and misses some; the assay was immunoSEQ multiplex PCR. The repertoire includes 250,000 to 300,000 clones, about 90% of them detected once, and around 1.3% sits in the top ten. These data are taken from a study of blood T cell repertoires in COVID-19. Study overall: Whether acute or convalescent, the COVID-19 samples came from the United States, Italy and Spain.

Sample: PBMCs or T cells enriched from blood (not recorded which). The source is a human donor in a cohort exposed to, infected with or recovered from COVID-19 (not recorded which). The donor label of this sample is uncertain. The chain is built from TRBV3-1 (or the pseudogene TRBV3-2) and TRBJ1-1; 8 nucleotides agree with TRBD1. CDR3 DNA sequence: TGTGCCAGCAGCCAAAGTGACAGGGGGAACACTGAAGCTTTCTTT. It codes for CASSQSDRGNTEAFF.